These 28 T cell receptor beta chains originate from one sample sequenced in a study of T-cell reconstitution after alpha-beta-depleted transplantation in children. The library targeted TCRbeta and was prepared with unique molecular identifiers. Each CDR3 protein is one row after TCRdb ran MiXCR on the PCR reads. The sample has about 210,000 distinct CDR3 sequences, roughly 18% seen once; the top ten hold around two fifths. The sample consisted of PBMCs, mostly from graft donor cells, taken 360 days after TCRalphabeta/CD19-depleted stem cell transplant. The receptors were gathered from a male patient aged 2 to 10 who had a stem cell transplant for acute lymphoblastic leukemia, so the T cells may come from the graft donor.

This clonotype showed up just a few times. The chain employs TRBV12-3 or TRBV12-4 and TRBJ2-7; D not certain. The ends were cut back, 5 bases at V and 3 bases at J, with 8 bases in the middle. This CDR3 is 12 amino acids long. CDR3: CASSLWDYEQYF. The CDR3 DNA reads TGTGCCAGCAGTCTTTGGGACTACGAGCAGTACTTC.

V and J are TRBV30 and TRBJ2-5; no definite D call. This CDR3 has 15 residues. Germline loops: CDR1 GTSNPN, CDR2 SVGIG (reference sequence). V lost 4 bases to trimming and J lost 1 base, with 16 bases between them. CDR3 in amino acids: CAWNDVKGPQETQYF. Written as DNA, the CDR3 is TGTGCCTGGAATGACGTTAAGGGTCCCCAAGAGACCCAGTACTTC.

A few counts support this clonotype. The J gene is TRBJ2-3, the V gene TRBV12-3 or TRBV12-4, with D uncertain. The CDR3 loop spans 15 amino acids. V lost 2 bases to trimming and J lost 5 bases, with 14 bases between them. CDR3 in amino acids: CASSLFGISGDTQYF. CDR3 nucleotide sequence: TGTGCCAGCAGTTTATTTGGTATCTCCGGAGATACGCAGTATTTT.

This clonotype was counted only a few times. The chain has TRBV5-1 and TRBJ1-1; the D gene is possibly TRBD1 (5 bases). V lost 0 bases, J lost 5 bases, and 20 bases lay in between. The CDR3 runs to 17 residues. Germline V gene data show CDR1 as SGHRS and CDR2 as YFSETQ. CDR3 residues: CASSLDSLLLRGTEAFF. In nucleotides, the CDR3 is TGCGCCAGCAGCTTGGACTCCCTTCTATTACGGGGGACTGAAGCTTTCTTT. Full variable domain (outside the CDR3, taken from reference TRBV5-1 and TRBJ1-1): KAGVTQTPRYLIKTRGQQVTLSCSPISGHRSVSWYQQTPGQGLQFLFEYFSETQRNKGNFPGRFSGRQFSNSRSEMNVSTLELGDSALYLCASSLDSLLLRGTEAFFGQGTRLTVV.

This rearrangement joins TRBV15 to TRBJ1-1; a possible D gene is TRBD1 (6 bases). This CDR3 region has 14 residues. The V end lost 0 bases, the J end lost 5 bases, and 10 bases lay between the germline ends. Germline CDR1 is LNHNV and CDR2 is YYDKDF (reference sequence). The CDR3, as DNA: TGTGCCACCAGCAGAGAAACCAGGGGAACTGAAGCTTTCTTT. It codes for CATSRETRGTEAFF.

This clonotype was counted only a few times. V and J are TRBV20-1 and TRBJ2-1, with D possibly TRBD2 on 5 matching bases. The germline V and J ends were trimmed by 1 base and 5 bases, with 6 bases remaining between them. The CDR3 runs to 12 residues. Germline lookup yields CDR1 DFQATT and CDR2 SNEGSKA (reference sequence). CDR3 coding DNA: TGCAGTGCTAGAGCTAGCAACAATGAGCAGTTCTTC. It specifies CSARASNNEQFF.

This clonotype was seen at least ten times. This chain connects TRBV12-3 or TRBV12-4 to TRBJ1-5; 8 nucleotides align to TRBD1. The CDR3 contains 14 residues. J lost 7 bases, V lost 5 bases, and 7 bases had no gene match. Written as DNA, the CDR3 is TGTGCCAGCAGTGACGGACAGGGTTCCCAGCCCCAGCATTTT. Its protein is CASSDGQGSQPQHF.

The chain carries TRBV2 and TRBJ2-6; TRBD1 or TRBD2 may be the D gene (5 bases each). Trimming removed 2 bases at V and 1 base at J, with 6 bases between. This CDR3 is 15 amino acids long. The germline V gene has CDR1 SNHLY and CDR2 FYNNEI. CDR3 amino acids: CASSEWGSGANVLTF. CDR3 sequence (DNA): TGTGCCAGCAGTGAATGGGGGTCTGGGGCCAACGTCCTGACTTTC.

This rearrangement joins TRBV5-8 to TRBJ1-1, with no clear D. CDR3 size: 11 residues. Trimming shortened V by 4 bases and J by 9 bases, and 10 bases separated the two germline ends. Germline assignment: CDR1 SGHTS and CDR2 YDEGEE. CDR3 in DNA: TGTGCCAGCAGCCCTATGGATCAAGCTTTCTTT. Translated: CASSPMDQAFF.

The V gene is TRBV15, the J gene TRBJ2-5, with D uncertain. Germline loops: CDR1 LNHNV, CDR2 YYDKDF (reference sequence). Trimming took 1 base from V and 5 from J, leaving 5 bases between them. This CDR3 spans 12 amino acids. The CDR3 DNA sequence: TGTGCCACCAGCAGAGCTCAGGAGACCCAGTACTTC. This gives the protein CATSRAQETQYF.

This clonotype was recorded a few times. This rearrangement joins TRBV11-2 to TRBJ1-2; tentative D call: TRBD1 (6 bases). The CDR3 sequence is 15 residues long. CDR1 SGHAT and CDR2 FQNNGV come from the germline V gene. Trimming cost V 0 bases and J 2 bases, with 10 bases left between them. The CDR3 DNA follows: TGTGCCAGCAGCTTAGATCAGAGGGGGAACTATGGCTACACCTTC. Protein sequence: CASSLDQRGNYGYTF.

This clonotype was detected only a few times. The chain links TRBV15 to TRBJ1-2, with D maybe TRBD1 (5 bases). Between the trimmed V and J ends, which lost 1 base and 4 bases, there was a span of 7 bases. The CDR3 contains 13 residues. CDR1 LNHNV and CDR2 YYDKDF come from the germline V gene (reference sequence). DNA for the CDR3: TGTGCCACCAGCAGAGCAGGGAGCTATGGCTACACCTTC. It encodes CATSRAGSYGYTF.

This chain's CDR3 is CASSQTLSQETQYF. For the CDR3, the DNA is TGCGCCAGCAGCCAAACACTTTCACAAGAGACCCAGTACTTC. The chain uses TRBV4-3 and TRBJ2-5; D gene uncertain. Germline CDR1 LGHNA, CDR2 YSLEER. The CDR3 is 14 amino acids. Trimming cost V 2 bases and J 2 bases, with 9 bases left between them.

The chain links TRBV20-1 to TRBJ2-5; TRBD2 matches at 9 bases. The CDR3 runs 14 residues. Germline V gene data show CDR1 as DFQATT and CDR2 as SNEGSKA (reference sequence). Trimming took 3 bases from V and 4 from J; bases not matched to a gene: 6. The CDR3 loop is CSARASGAAETQYF. The CDR3 DNA reads as TGCAGTGCTAGGGCTAGCGGGGCGGCAGAGACCCAGTACTTC.

This chain joins TRBV29-1 and TRBJ2-5; 16 bases match TRBD2. The CDR3 is made up of 16 amino acids. V trimming: 7 bases; J trimming: 6 bases; junction bases outside the gene matches: 11. CDR1 and CDR2 from the germline V gene are SQVTM and ANQGSEA. The CDR3 is CSAAGTSGGALKTQYF. CDR3 in DNA: TGCAGCGCGGCCGGGACTAGCGGGGGGGCCTTGAAGACCCAGTACTTC.

V usage is TRBV6-5 and J usage is TRBJ1-4, with no clear D. The length of the CDR3 is 14 residues. The germline V and J ends were trimmed by 5 bases and 5 bases, with 12 bases remaining between them. The germline gives CDR1 MNHEY, CDR2 SVGAGI. The chain's CDR3 is CASSNKAINEKLFF. For the CDR3, the DNA is TGTGCCAGCAGTAATAAAGCTATCAATGAAAAACTGTTTTTT.

This clonotype was found a few times. This rearrangement joins TRBV12-3 or TRBV12-4 to TRBJ2-5; 9 positions agree with TRBD1. V shed 7 bases and J 5 bases; nucleotides not matched to a gene: 8. The CDR3 extends over 14 amino acids. The CDR3 nucleotides are TGTGCCAGCAACCCTACAGGGGGCAGGGAGACCCAGTACTTC. Encoded protein: CASNPTGGRETQYF.

This chain joins TRBV4-3 and TRBJ2-3; D is unclear. V lost 3 bases and J 0 bases, leaving 7 bases between the germline ends. CDR3 size: 14 residues. Germline V gives CDR1 LGHNA, CDR2 YSLEER. The DNA of the CDR3 is TGCGCCAGCAGCCAGACCGACAGCACAGATACGCAGTATTTT. Protein: CASSQTDSTDTQYF.

This clonotype was found a few times. CDR3 sequence reads: CASSYSAGGYYEQYF. The CDR3 nucleotides read TGTGCCAGCAGTTACTCAGCGGGAGGTTACTACGAGCAGTACTTC. This chain uses TRBV6-5 with TRBJ2-7, with TRBD2 matching over 9 bases. There are 15 residues in the CDR3. V shed 0 bases and J 3 bases; nucleotides not matched to a gene: 3. Germline CDR1 is MNHEY and CDR2 is SVGAGI.

The gene calls are TRBV20-1 and TRBJ2-7; D gene ambiguous. This CDR3 region has 14 residues. V lost 6 bases and J 0 bases, leaving 15 bases between the germline ends. Germline loops: CDR1 DFQATT, CDR2 SNEGSKA (reference sequence). The CDR3 reads CSALTTDSSYEQYF. CDR3 coding DNA: TGCAGTGCCCTAACGACCGATAGCTCCTACGAGCAGTACTTC.

The chain carries TRBV4-2 and TRBJ2-3; D might be TRBD1 or TRBD2, each matching 6 bases. The CDR3 runs to 16 residues. Trimming took 2 bases from V and 6 from J, leaving 18 bases between them. Germline assignment: CDR1 LGHNA and CDR2 YNFKEQ. The chain's CDR3 is CASSQSRGAGLDTQYF. In nucleotides, the CDR3 is TGTGCCAGCAGCCAAAGCAGGGGCGCGGGATTGGATACGCAGTATTTT.

The genes are TRBV11-2 and TRBJ2-1, with 15 positions matching TRBD2. The ends lost 5 bases at V and 3 bases at J; junction bases unmatched: 2. There are 16 residues in the CDR3. Looked up from germline, CDR1 is SGHAT and CDR2 is FQNNGV. CDR3 amino acids: CASSKGLAGGYNEQFF. The DNA of the CDR3 is TGTGCCAGCAGCAAGGGACTAGCGGGGGGCTACAATGAGCAGTTCTTC.

In its sample, this clonotype was seen a few times. The V and J genes are TRBV6-5 and TRBJ2-6, with a possible D match to TRBD2 (6 bases). Trimming took off 2 bases at V and 0 bases at J, with 8 bases between the two ends. The length of the CDR3 is 16 residues. Germline V lookup: CDR1 MNHEY, CDR2 SVGAGI. CDR3 protein: CASSYRGNSGANVLTF. In nucleotides, the CDR3 is TGTGCCAGCAGTTACCGCGGGAACTCTGGGGCCAACGTCCTGACTTTC.

The gene calls are TRBV7-9 and TRBJ2-1; the D is unclear. Germline V CDR1 and CDR2: SEHNR, FQNEAQ (reference sequence). Trimming took 5 bases from V and 8 from J, leaving 13 bases between them. The CDR3 loop spans 13 amino acids. CDR3 in DNA: TGTGCCAGCAGCGGCGCGGCGGTTTATGAGCAGTTCTTC. It is translated as CASSGAAVYEQFF.

The CDR3 here is CASSKGSLAAYNEQFF. The CDR3 nucleotides read TGTGCCAGCAGTAAGGGCTCACTAGCGGCCTACAATGAGCAGTTCTTC. The gene calls are TRBV11-2 and TRBJ2-1; 8 nucleotides match TRBD2. The CDR3 contains 16 residues. V shed 6 bases, J shed 2 bases, and the junction held 9 bases outside the gene matches. Looked up from germline, CDR1 is SGHAT and CDR2 is FQNNGV.

This chain connects TRBV7-9 to TRBJ1-5, with D possibly matching TRBD1 (5 bases). Trimming cost V 3 bases and J 4 bases, with 7 bases left between them. CDR3 length: 13 residues. The germline gives CDR1 SEHNR, CDR2 FQNEAQ (reference sequence). As DNA, the CDR3 is TGTGCCAGCAGCTTCCAGGGTAATCAGCCCCAGCATTTT. It translates to CASSFQGNQPQHF. Full variable domain (missing parts from reference TRBV7-9 and TRBJ1-5): DTGVSQNPRHKITKRGQNVTFRCDPISEHNRLYWYRQTLGQGPEFLTYFQNEAQLEKSRLLSDRFSAERPKGSFSTLEIQRTEQGDSAMYLCASSFQGNQPQHFGDGTRLSIL.

This clonotype has a count of ten or more. The V call is TRBV20-1, the J call TRBJ2-4; 8 positions match TRBD1. In germline, CDR1 is DFQATT, CDR2 SNEGSKA (reference sequence). After removal of 0 bases from V and 3 bases from J, the junction contained 7 bases not matched to a gene. CDR3 size: 16 residues. This chain's CDR3 is CSARDRGQGDKNIQYF. Written as DNA, the CDR3 is TGCAGTGCTAGAGATCGAGGACAGGGTGACAAAAACATTCAGTACTTC.

This clonotype turned up a few times. The rearrangement uses TRBV21-1 and TRBJ1-1; the tabulated D call, TRBD1, remains unverified against the DNA. TRBV21-1 is assigned pseudogene status. The CDR3 length is 18 residues. CDR3 amino acids: CASSFTPGPLLYETEAFF. CDR3 in DNA: TGTGCCAGCAGCTTCACACCGGGACCCCTTCTATATGAGACTGAAGCTTTCTTT.